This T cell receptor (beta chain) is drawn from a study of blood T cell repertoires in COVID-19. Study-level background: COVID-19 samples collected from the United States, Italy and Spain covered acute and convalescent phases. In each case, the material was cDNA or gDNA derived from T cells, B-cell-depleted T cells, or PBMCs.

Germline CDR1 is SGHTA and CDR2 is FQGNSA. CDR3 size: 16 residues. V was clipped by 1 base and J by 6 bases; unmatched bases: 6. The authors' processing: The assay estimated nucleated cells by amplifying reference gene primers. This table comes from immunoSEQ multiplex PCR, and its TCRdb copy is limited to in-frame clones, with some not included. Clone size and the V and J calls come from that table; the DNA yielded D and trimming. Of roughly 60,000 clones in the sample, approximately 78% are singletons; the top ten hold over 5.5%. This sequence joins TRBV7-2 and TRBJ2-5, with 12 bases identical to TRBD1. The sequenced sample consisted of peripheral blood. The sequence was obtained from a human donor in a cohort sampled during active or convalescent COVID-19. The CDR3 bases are TGTGCCAGCAGCTTAGGTGGGACAGGGGGCTTGAAGACCCAGTACTTC. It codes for CASSLGGTGGLKTQYF. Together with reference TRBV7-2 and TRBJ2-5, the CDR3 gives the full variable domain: GAGVSQSPSNKVTEKGKDVELRCDPISGHTALYWYRQSLGQGLEFLIYFQGNSAPDKSGLPSDRFSAERTGGSVSTLTIQRTQQEDSAVYLCASSLGGTGGLKTQYFGPGTRLLVL.